The clone carrying this T cell receptor (beta chain) was observed a handful of times. What it binds is not known. Trimming removed 1 base from V and 4 bases from J; junction bases left unmatched: 4. CDR1 and CDR2 (germline): SGHRS, YFSETQ. This CDR3 has 14 residues. These data belong to a study of beta chain features in type 1 diabetes. Study-wide results and caveats: Diminished insertions and augmented deletions at VDJ junctions characterized type 1 diabetes patients. Although PCR might favor shorter templates, it would do so equally in patients and controls. Cells with high TCR expression could be over-represented when cDNA is sequenced. For Type 1 diabetes patients, all four CD4+ subsets carried TCRB CDR3s that were moderately but significantly shorter.

Sequenced material consisted of expressed TCRB transcripts (all of the isolated RNA was reverse transcribed). The data were produced by immunoSEQ multiplex PCR, yet TCRdb's version contains in-frame clones alone and is incomplete. This sample has about 47,000 clones, with 35% to 55% found just once. The chain combines TRBV5-1 with TRBJ2-7; 8 nucleotides agree with TRBD2. The sample taken for sequencing was stem cell memory CD4+ T cells from blood. The TCR originated in a man in his thirties or forties with type 1 diabetes. The CDR3 DNA follows: TGCGCCAGCAGCTTGAACCGGGAGGGTTACGAGCAGTACTTC. Translation gives CASSLNREGYEQYF.